The 32 T cell receptor beta chains below were found in one sample sequenced in a study of blood T cell repertoires in COVID-19. The table came from immunoSEQ multiplex PCR; TCRdb's copy has only in-frame clones and leaves some out. The table has almost 300,000 clones, roughly nine tenths seen once. The material sequenced was peripheral blood. Receptors were obtained from a woman aged 25 to 39 with COVID-19, enrolled during active disease.

The rearrangement joins TRBV5-4 to TRBJ1-2; D is possibly TRBD1 (6 bases). CDR1 and CDR2 from the germline V gene are SGHNT and YYREEE (reference sequence). This CDR3 has 14 amino acids. V lost 7 bases and J lost 5, with 18 bases in between. The CDR3 is CASREVGAKYGYTF. CDR3 in DNA: TGTGCCAGCCGAGAGGTGGGGGCGAAGTATGGCTACACCTTC.

This clone was observed once. V is TRBV5-5 and J is TRBJ1-1, with D possibly being TRBD1 (5 bases). This CDR3 is 14 amino acids long. Per germline, CDR1 SGHKS and CDR2 YYEKEE (reference sequence). V lost 7 bases, J lost 3 bases, and 16 bases lay in between. The CDR3 protein is CASRRGGSDTEAFF. Here the CDR3 DNA reads TGTGCCAGCCGCCGCGGGGGATCGGACACTGAAGCTTTCTTT.

The chain joins TRBV9 to TRBJ1-2, with 8 bases fitting TRBD1. Germline V gives CDR1 SGDLS, CDR2 YYNGEE. After removal of 1 base from V and 2 bases from J, the junction contained 1 base not matched to a gene. This CDR3 has 14 residues. CDR3 region: CASSVRTGNYGYTF. CDR3 nucleotides: TGTGCCAGCAGCGTAAGGACAGGGAACTATGGCTACACCTTC.

V and J are TRBV5-1 and TRBJ1-6, with 9 bases aligning to TRBD1. J was trimmed by 9 bases and V by 4 bases; bases with no gene match: 8. This CDR3 spans 15 amino acids. Per the germline V gene, CDR1 is SGHRS and CDR2 is YFSETQ. CDR3: CASSGGQGVGSPLHF. CDR3 sequence (DNA): TGCGCCAGCAGCGGGGGACAGGGAGTGGGTTCACCCCTCCACTTT.

The chain joins TRBV11-3 to TRBJ2-1; 7 bases agree with TRBD1. Germline CDR1 and CDR2: SGHNT and YENEEA. This CDR3 has 17 residues. The V and J ends lost 5 bases and 7 bases, in that order; junction bases with no gene match: 17. The CDR3, as DNA: TGTGCCAGCAGCCCTCATCCGGGACAGATCTTTCATAATGAGCAGTTCTTC. This gives the protein CASSPHPGQIFHNEQFF.

The chain links TRBV19 to TRBJ2-3, with D possibly matching TRBD1 (6 bases). CDR1 and CDR2 (germline): LNHDA, SQIVND (reference sequence). The CDR3 totals 17 residues. V was trimmed by 5 bases and J by 4 bases, leaving 22 bases between them. CDR3 nucleotides: TGTGCCAGTAGTTCTCCTCTGACGGGGTGGGGGCCAGATACGCAGTATTTT. Translating it yields CASSSPLTGWGPDTQYF.

Only one count was recorded for this clone. The chain combines TRBV19 with TRBJ1-1; TRBD1 might be the D (6 bases). V gave up 6 bases and J gave up 4 bases, with 15 bases separating them. CDR3 size: 14 residues. The germline CDR1 and CDR2 sequences are LNHDA and SQIVND (reference sequence). Here the CDR3 reads CASRPPTGSTEAFF. The CDR3 region has the DNA TGTGCCAGTAGACCCCCTACAGGGAGCACTGAAGCTTTCTTT.

The chain combines TRBV2 with TRBJ2-5; 7 positions match TRBD2. The CDR3 has 13 residues. With 11 bases clipped from V and 6 bases from J, the junction kept 12 bases outside the gene matches. Germline CDR1 SNHLY, CDR2 FYNNEI. The CDR3 is CAGGRDDRQTQYF. The CDR3, as DNA: TGTGCCGGAGGGAGGGATGATAGACAGACCCAGTACTTC.

The rearrangement uses TRBV18 and TRBJ2-5; the D gene is possibly TRBD2 (6 bases). The CDR3 totals 14 residues. Germline CDR1 and CDR2: KGHSH and LQKENI. The ends were cut back, 3 bases at V and 6 bases at J, with 14 bases in the middle. DNA of the CDR3: TGTGCCAGCTCACCCTCAGGAGGCGGGAAGACCCAGTACTTC. Its translation: CASSPSGGGKTQYF.

The chain joins TRBV7-9 to TRBJ2-1, with 8 bases matching TRBD2. The CDR3 covers 15 residues. From germline, CDR1 is SEHNR and CDR2 FQNEAQ (reference sequence). With 5 bases clipped from V and 3 bases from J, the junction kept 6 bases outside the gene matches. The CDR3 DNA reads as TGTGCCAGCAGCCCCCGGGGGGGCCTCTACAATGAGCAGTTCTTC. Protein sequence: CASSPRGGLYNEQFF.

The chain is built from TRBV27 and TRBJ2-5; tentatively, D is TRBD2 (6 bases). CDR3 length: 13 amino acids. Trimming removed 3 bases at V and 7 bases at J, with 12 bases between. Germline CDR1 MNHEY, CDR2 SMNVEV (reference sequence). CDR3 region: CASSFRDSGTQYF. CDR3 nucleotides: TGTGCCAGCAGTTTCAGGGACTCGGGGACCCAGTACTTC.

The chain couples TRBV10-1 to TRBJ1-1, with 11 bases identical to TRBD1. J lost 7 bases, V lost 3 bases, and 4 bases had no gene match. The CDR3 loop spans 14 amino acids. Germline CDR1 WNHNN, CDR2 SYGVQD (reference sequence). Here the CDR3 DNA reads TGCGCCAGCAGTGATCCGGGACAGGGGGATGAAGCTTTCTTT. It yields the protein CASSDPGQGDEAFF.

The CDR3 DNA reads TGTGCCAGCAGTTTACTTGGAGGCAGCGACACTGAAGCTTTCTTT. Its translation: CASSLLGGSDTEAFF. This chain joins TRBV27 and TRBJ1-1; no firm D call. CDR3 size: 15 residues. The V end lost 2 bases, the J end lost 3 bases, and 13 bases lay between the germline ends. CDR1 and CDR2 (germline): MNHEY, SMNVEV (reference sequence).

This chain connects TRBV3-1 (or the pseudogene TRBV3-2) to TRBJ1-5; D perhaps matches TRBD1 (5 bases). CDR3 length: 15 residues. From germline, CDR1 is LGHDT and CDR2 YNNKEL (reference sequence). V was clipped by 1 base and J by 0 bases, with 7 bases between them. The chain's CDR3 is CASSQGQLSNQPQHF. The CDR3 nucleotides read TGTGCCAGCAGCCAAGGACAGCTTAGCAATCAGCCCCAGCATTTT.

The chain employs TRBV2 and TRBJ1-1; D gene unclear. Trimming took 3 bases from V and 3 from J, leaving 8 bases between them. Per the germline V gene, CDR1 is SNHLY and CDR2 is FYNNEI. This CDR3 spans 13 amino acids. The CDR3 nucleotides read TGTGCCAGCAGTGAGACGGACTACACTGAAGCTTTCTTT. It yields the protein CASSETDYTEAFF.

The chain combines TRBV29-1 with TRBJ2-4, with D maybe TRBD2 (5 bases). Germline loops: CDR1 SQVTM, CDR2 ANQGSEA. The CDR3 loop spans 16 amino acids. V was cut by 3 bases and J by 0 bases, with 15 bases left in between. CDR3 sequence (DNA): TGCAGCGTTGAGGCGGGCGGGCCCCTAGCCAAAAACATTCAGTACTTC. As protein: CSVEAGGPLAKNIQYF.

The chain recombines TRBV7-2 with TRBJ2-2, with 8 nucleotides matching TRBD1. CDR3 length equals 17 residues. Germline CDR1 SGHTA, CDR2 FQGNSA. The V and J ends lost 3 bases and 7 bases, in that order; junction bases with no gene match: 13. The CDR3 nucleotides are TGTGCCAGCAGCTTGTTGAAAACAGGGGGACGGTTCGGGGAGCTGTTTTTT. Residues: CASSLLKTGGRFGELFF.

The chain recombines TRBV7-9 with TRBJ2-7; D ambiguous. V shed 1 base and J shed 4 bases, with 11 bases lying between them. The CDR3 is 14 residues long. CDR1 is SEHNR and CDR2 is FQNEAQ in the germline V gene (reference sequence). DNA of the CDR3: TGTGCCAGCAGCTTAGGTCCGTCGGTATACGAGCAGTACTTC. It yields the protein CASSLGPSVYEQYF.

V is TRBV7-9 and J is TRBJ2-2; 8 bases align to TRBD2. CDR1 and CDR2 from the germline V gene are SEHNR and FQNEAQ (reference sequence). CDR3 size: 16 residues. With V trimmed by 5 bases and J by 5 bases, 10 bases remained unmatched. CDR3 sequence reads: CASSPRAASGTGELFF. CDR3 DNA: TGTGCCAGCAGCCCCCGGGCGGCTAGCGGGACCGGGGAGCTGTTTTTT.

With respect to this clone: The limits of the CDR3 on the DNA are not certain, so only TCRdb's listed CDR3 is given. The J gene is TRBJ2-3, the V gene TRBV24-1; no DNA check was done on the table's D call, TRBD2. Germline V lookup: CDR1 KGHDR, CDR2 SFDVKD. Ends included, the CDR3 has 16 residues. The chain's CDR3 is CATSDFGEGSTDTQYF.

This sequence joins TRBV6-6 and TRBJ1-3; D unclear. V lost 5 bases to trimming and J lost 4 bases, with 15 bases between them. The CDR3 has 15 residues. Germline CDR1 and CDR2: MNHNY and SVGAGI (reference sequence). The CDR3, as DNA: TGTGCCAGCAGTGGCACTACGGCGGGGGGAAACACCATATATTTT. This sequence encodes CASSGTTAGGNTIYF.

V and J are TRBV10-3 and TRBJ1-6; 7 nucleotides agree with TRBD1. CDR3 length: 14 residues. CDR1 and CDR2 (germline): ENHRY, SYGVKD. The junction had 1 base not matched to a gene; V was cut back by 3 bases and J by 5 bases. The CDR3 protein is CAISEDRDNSPLHF. CDR3 nucleotide sequence: TGTGCCATCAGTGAAGACAGGGATAATTCACCCCTCCACTTT.

The rearrangement joins TRBV19 to TRBJ1-4; 7 nucleotides line up with TRBD1. V gave up 7 bases and J gave up 6 bases; unmatched junction bases: 11. This CDR3 region has 15 residues. Per the germline V gene, CDR1 is LNHDA and CDR2 is SQIVND (reference sequence). CDR3 DNA sequence: TGTGCCAGTAATAAAAGGGGGCGTGCGGATGAAAAACTGTTTTTT. This codes for CASNKRGRADEKLFF.

In nucleotides, the CDR3 is TGTGCCAGTAGTATAGTAGGGGCGCATTCAGAGAGTGGCTACACCTTC. It is translated as CASSIVGAHSESGYTF. The rearrangement joins TRBV19 to TRBJ1-2, with D possibly matching TRBD1 (5 bases). Germline CDR1 reads LNHDA; CDR2 reads SQIVND (reference sequence). The CDR3 runs to 16 residues. The ends were cut back, 1 base at V and 7 bases at J, with 19 bases in the middle.

This rearrangement joins TRBV21-1 to TRBJ1-5. TRBV21-1 counts as a pseudogene. This CDR3 has 16 residues. CDR3 amino acids: CASSTQGLYSNQPQHF. In nucleotides, the CDR3 is TGTGCCAGCAGCACCCAAGGACTGTATAGCAATCAGCCCCAGCATTTT.

V usage is TRBV6-5 and J usage is TRBJ1-1; D is unresolved. V lost 5 bases and J 6 bases, leaving 10 bases between the germline ends. Looked up from germline, CDR1 is MNHEY and CDR2 is SVGAGI. The CDR3 covers 12 residues. This CDR3 is CASSPRGSEAFF. CDR3 in DNA: TGTGCCAGCAGTCCACGAGGGTCTGAAGCTTTCTTT.

The chain joins TRBV18 to TRBJ1-1; D possibly corresponds to TRBD1 (6 bases). V was pared by 1 base and J by 0 bases, with 9 bases between. CDR1 is KGHSH and CDR2 is LQKENI in the germline V gene. The CDR3 runs 15 residues. The CDR3, as DNA: TGTGCCAGCTCACCACTCTCAGGGGTGAACACTGAAGCTTTCTTT. Protein sequence: CASSPLSGVNTEAFF.

This clone is a singleton in its sample. The rearrangement links TRBV11-3 to TRBJ2-2, with 8 bases identical to TRBD2. Germline V lookup: CDR1 SGHNT, CDR2 YENEEA. This CDR3 is built from 17 residues. Germline trimming cut 5 bases from V and 8 bases from J; bases unmatched to any gene: 16. CDR3: CASSEILESGGKGELFF. The CDR3 nucleotides read TGTGCCAGCAGCGAAATTTTGGAAAGCGGGGGTAAAGGGGAGCTGTTTTTT.

V is TRBV11-2 and J is TRBJ1-2, with D perhaps TRBD1 (5 bases). Germline CDR1 and CDR2: SGHAT and FQNNGV. V gave up 1 base and J gave up 4 bases, with 19 bases separating them. This CDR3 comprises 17 residues. DNA for the CDR3: TGTGCCAGCAGCTTAGTGGGGCAGTTACTTGGCGGCTATGGCTACACCTTC. Residues: CASSLVGQLLGGYGYTF.

This clone was seen more than once but under ten times. The gene calls are TRBV5-6 and TRBJ1-5; D gene unclear. CDR1 is SGHDT, CDR2 YYEEEE, per germline. The V gene lost 1 base and the J gene lost 4 bases, with 9 bases spanning the gap. This CDR3 contains 14 residues. The CDR3 nucleotides are TGTGCCAGCAGCTTGAATTCGGTGAATCAGCCCCAGCATTTT. Amino acid sequence: CASSLNSVNQPQHF.

This sequence joins TRBV5-1 and TRBJ2-3; 7 bases match TRBD1. The CDR3 runs to 15 residues. The germline V gene has CDR1 SGHRS and CDR2 YFSETQ. V shed 4 bases, J shed 2 bases, and the junction held 7 bases outside the gene matches. Written as DNA, the CDR3 is TGCGCCAGCAGCCAGACCGGGACAGCCACAGATACGCAGTATTTT. Amino acids: CASSQTGTATDTQYF. Variable domain in full (rest from reference TRBV5-1 and TRBJ2-3): KAGVTQTPRYLIKTRGQQVTLSCSPISGHRSVSWYQQTPGQGLQFLFEYFSETQRNKGNFPGRFSGRQFSNSRSEMNVSTLELGDSALYLCASSQTGTATDTQYFGPGTRLTVL.

CDR3 coding DNA: TGTGCCAGCTCACCAAGGACAACCGATGGCTACACCTTC. It translates to CASSPRTTDGYTF. The chain recombines TRBV18 with TRBJ1-2, with D possibly TRBD1 on 5 matching bases. This CDR3 region has 13 residues. Germline CDR1 reads KGHSH; CDR2 reads LQKENI. V was clipped by 2 bases and J by 6 bases, with 10 bases between them.